This T cell receptor (beta chain) was recorded in a study of OX40 agonist ivuxolimab in advanced cancers. The V segment lost 1 base and the J segment 4 bases; nucleotides outside the gene matches: 5. This CDR3 has 16 amino acids. The germline CDR1 and CDR2 sequences are SGHVS and FQNEAQ. Produced via immunoSEQ multiplex PCR; TCRdb's table is partial and in-frame only. Of around 51,000 clones in the sample, around nine tenths are singletons; the top ten hold 10%. This sequence originates from an adult with an advanced solid tumor such as melanoma, head and neck, liver or kidney cancer. Sequenced here: CD4+ or CD8+ T cells sorted from blood, sampled in a trial of the OX40 agonist ivuxolimab. The chain couples TRBV7-8 to TRBJ2-1, with 9 bases that match TRBD2. CDR3 bases: TGTGCCAGCAGCTTAGAAGGCGGGGGGGGTTACAATGAGCAGTTCTTC. Protein sequence: CASSLEGGGGYNEQFF.